This T cell receptor (beta chain) was retrieved from a study of shared clonotypes between healthy human individuals. For unsorted samples, genomic DNA was extracted from 80 million to 100 million PBMCs. Details on this clone: Its antigen is as yet unknown.

Assay used: immunoSEQ multiplex PCR; TCRdb lists only in-frame clones, some missing. This sample yields about 480,000 clones, of which 79% are seen a single time; around 13% belongs to the top ten. The study's findings and limits: Investigators collected only blood, and repertoires in tissues likely differ.

This sequence was found in a woman aged 40 to 49 in good health. Some clones in this sample may be carry-over from other donors' samples. The sample comprised PBMCs.

CDR3 sequence (DNA): TGTGCCAGCAGTGACTCGCTAACTAGCAGTGAGCAGTTCTTC. Its protein is CASSDSLTSSEQFF. J is TRBJ2-1 and V is TRBV6-4, with D possibly TRBD2 on 6 matching bases. Per germline, CDR1 MRHNA and CDR2 SNTAGT. The ends were cut back, 0 bases at V and 9 bases at J, with 12 bases in the middle. The CDR3 has 14 residues.